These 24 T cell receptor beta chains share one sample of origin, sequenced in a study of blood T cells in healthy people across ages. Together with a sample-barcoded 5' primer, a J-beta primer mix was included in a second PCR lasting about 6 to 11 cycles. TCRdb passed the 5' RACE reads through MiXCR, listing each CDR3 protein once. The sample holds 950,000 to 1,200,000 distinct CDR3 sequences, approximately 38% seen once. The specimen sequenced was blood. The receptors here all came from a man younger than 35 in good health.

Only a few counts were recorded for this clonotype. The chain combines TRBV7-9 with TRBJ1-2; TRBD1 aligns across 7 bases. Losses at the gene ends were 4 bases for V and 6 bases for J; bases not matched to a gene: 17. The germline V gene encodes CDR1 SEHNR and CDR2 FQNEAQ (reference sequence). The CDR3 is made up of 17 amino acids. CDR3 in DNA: TGTGCCAGCAGCTCCCCAGAGGGGGCCCTCCTCGATGATGGCTACACCTTC. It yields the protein CASSSPEGALLDDGYTF.

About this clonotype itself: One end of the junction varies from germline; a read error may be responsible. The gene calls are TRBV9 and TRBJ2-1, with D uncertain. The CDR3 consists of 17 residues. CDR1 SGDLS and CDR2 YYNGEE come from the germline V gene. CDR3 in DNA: TGTGCCAGCAGCGTTTCCCCGGTGAAGATTCCCTACAAGGAGCAGTTCTTC. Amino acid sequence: CASSVSPVKIPYKEQFF.

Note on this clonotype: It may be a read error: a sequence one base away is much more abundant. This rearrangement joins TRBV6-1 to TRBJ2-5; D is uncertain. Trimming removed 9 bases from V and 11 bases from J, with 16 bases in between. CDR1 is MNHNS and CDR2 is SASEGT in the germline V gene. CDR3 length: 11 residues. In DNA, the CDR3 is TGTGCCAGTACTGGTAGGAATGAGCAGTACTTC. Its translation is CASTGRNEQYF.

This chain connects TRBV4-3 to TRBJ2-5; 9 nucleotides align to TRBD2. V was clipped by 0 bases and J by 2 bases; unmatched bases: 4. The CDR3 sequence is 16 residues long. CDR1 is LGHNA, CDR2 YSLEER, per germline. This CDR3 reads CASSQEASGEQETQYF. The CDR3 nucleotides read TGCGCCAGCAGCCAAGAGGCTAGCGGGGAGCAAGAGACCCAGTACTTC.

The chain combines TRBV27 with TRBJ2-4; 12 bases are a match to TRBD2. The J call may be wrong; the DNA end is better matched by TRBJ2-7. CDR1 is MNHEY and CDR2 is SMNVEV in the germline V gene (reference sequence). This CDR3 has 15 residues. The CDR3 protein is CASSSTSGGNHEQYF. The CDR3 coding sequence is TGTGCCAGCAGTTCAACTAGCGGGGGGAACCACGAGCAGTACTTC.

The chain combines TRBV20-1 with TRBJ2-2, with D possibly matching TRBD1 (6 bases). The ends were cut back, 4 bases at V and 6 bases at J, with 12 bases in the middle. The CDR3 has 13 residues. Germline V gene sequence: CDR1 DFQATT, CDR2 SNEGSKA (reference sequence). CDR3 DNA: TGCAGTGCTAAATATTACAGGGCCGGGGAGCTGTTTTTT. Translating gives CSAKYYRAGELFF.

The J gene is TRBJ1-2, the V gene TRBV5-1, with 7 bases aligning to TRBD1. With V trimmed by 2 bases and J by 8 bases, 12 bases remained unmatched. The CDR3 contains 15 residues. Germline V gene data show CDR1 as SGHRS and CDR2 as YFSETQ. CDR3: CASSFSIDREDGYTF. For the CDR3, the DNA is TGCGCCAGCAGCTTTTCCATAGACAGGGAAGACGGCTACACCTTC.

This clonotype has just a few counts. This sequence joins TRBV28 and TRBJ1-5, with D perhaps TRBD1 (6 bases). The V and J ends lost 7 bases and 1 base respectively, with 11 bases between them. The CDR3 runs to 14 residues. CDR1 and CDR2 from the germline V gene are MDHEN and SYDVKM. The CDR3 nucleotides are TGTGCCAGCAACCCGGACAGCAGCAATCAGCCCCAGCATTTT. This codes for CASNPDSSNQPQHF.

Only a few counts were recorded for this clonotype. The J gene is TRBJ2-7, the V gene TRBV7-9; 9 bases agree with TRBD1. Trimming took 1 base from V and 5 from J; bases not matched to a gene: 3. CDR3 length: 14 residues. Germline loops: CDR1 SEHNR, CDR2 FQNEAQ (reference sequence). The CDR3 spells CASSLDRGHDEQYF. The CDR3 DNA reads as TGTGCCAGCAGCTTAGACAGGGGGCACGACGAGCAGTACTTC.

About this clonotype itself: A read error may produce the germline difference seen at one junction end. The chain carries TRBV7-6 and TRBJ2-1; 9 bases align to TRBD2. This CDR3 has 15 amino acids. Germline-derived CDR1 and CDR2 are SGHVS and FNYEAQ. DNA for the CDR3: TGTGCCAGCAGCCCTTTTAGCGGGAGATACAATGGGCAGTTCTTC. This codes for CASSPFSGRYNGQFF.

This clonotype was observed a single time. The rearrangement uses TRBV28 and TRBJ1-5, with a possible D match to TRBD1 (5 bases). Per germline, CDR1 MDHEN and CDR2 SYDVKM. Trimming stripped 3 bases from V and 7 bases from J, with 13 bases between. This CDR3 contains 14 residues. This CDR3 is CASSFSGLRQPQHF. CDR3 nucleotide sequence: TGTGCCAGCAGTTTTTCAGGGCTGAGGCAGCCCCAGCATTTT.

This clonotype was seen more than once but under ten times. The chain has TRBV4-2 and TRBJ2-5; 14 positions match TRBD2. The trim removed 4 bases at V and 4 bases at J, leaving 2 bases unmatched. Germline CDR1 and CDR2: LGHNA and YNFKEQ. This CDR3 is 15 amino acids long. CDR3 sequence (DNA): TGTGCCAGCAGCCCGGGACTAGCGGGGGTAGAGACCCAGTACTTC. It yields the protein CASSPGLAGVETQYF.

CDR3 region: CASSRSRTGGNQPQHF. In DNA, the CDR3 is TGTGCCAGCAGCCGTTCCCGGACAGGGGGCAATCAGCCCCAGCATTTT. V is TRBV7-2 and J is TRBJ1-5, with 9 bases fitting TRBD1. The ends lost 5 bases at V and 2 bases at J; junction bases unmatched: 7. The germline V gene encodes CDR1 SGHTA and CDR2 FQGNSA. There are 16 residues in the CDR3.

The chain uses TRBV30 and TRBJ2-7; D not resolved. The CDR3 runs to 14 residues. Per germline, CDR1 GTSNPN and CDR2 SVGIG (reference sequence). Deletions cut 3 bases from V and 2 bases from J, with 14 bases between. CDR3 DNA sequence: TGTGCCTGGAGCGCAGCCGCGTCAGCCTACGAGCAGTACTTC. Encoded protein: CAWSAAASAYEQYF.

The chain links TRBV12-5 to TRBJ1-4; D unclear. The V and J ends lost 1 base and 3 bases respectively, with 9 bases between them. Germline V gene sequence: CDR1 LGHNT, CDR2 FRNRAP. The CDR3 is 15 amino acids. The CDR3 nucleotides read TGTGCTAGTGGTTTGGATGCATCTCCTAATGAAAAACTGTTTTTT. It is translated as CASGLDASPNEKLFF.

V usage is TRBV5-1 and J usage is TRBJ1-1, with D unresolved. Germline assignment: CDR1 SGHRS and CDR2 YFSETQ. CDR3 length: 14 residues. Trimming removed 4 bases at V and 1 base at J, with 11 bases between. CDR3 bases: TGCGCCAGCAGCACCGACCCCCCGAACACTGAAGCTTTCTTT. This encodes CASSTDPPNTEAFF.

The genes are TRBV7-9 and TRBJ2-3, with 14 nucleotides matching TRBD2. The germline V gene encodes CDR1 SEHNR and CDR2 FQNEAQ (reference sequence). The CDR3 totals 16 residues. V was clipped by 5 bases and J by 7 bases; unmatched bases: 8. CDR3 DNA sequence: TGTGCCAGCAGCGAGACTAGCGGGGGGGGGCAAAATACGCAGTATTTT. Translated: CASSETSGGGQNTQYF. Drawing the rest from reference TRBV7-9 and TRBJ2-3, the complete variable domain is DTGVSQNPRHKITKRGQNVTFRCDPISEHNRLYWYRQTLGQGPEFLTYFQNEAQLEKSRLLSDRFSAERPKGSFSTLEIQRTEQGDSAMYLCASSETSGGGQNTQYFGPGTRLTVL.

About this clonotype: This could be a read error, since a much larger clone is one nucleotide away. The CDR3: CASSTGGNQSQHF. CDR3 DNA: TGTGCCAGCAGTACAGGGGGCAATCAGTCCCAGCATTTT. J is TRBJ1-5 and V is TRBV12-3 or TRBV12-4, with 9 bases lining up with TRBD1. The CDR3 loop spans 13 amino acids.

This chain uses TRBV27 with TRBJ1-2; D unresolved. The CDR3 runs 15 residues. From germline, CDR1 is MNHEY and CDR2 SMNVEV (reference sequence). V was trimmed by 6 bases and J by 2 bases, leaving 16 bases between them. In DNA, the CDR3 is TGTGCCAGCAGCCCACTCGAGACGCCAAACTATGGCTACACCTTC. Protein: CASSPLETPNYGYTF.

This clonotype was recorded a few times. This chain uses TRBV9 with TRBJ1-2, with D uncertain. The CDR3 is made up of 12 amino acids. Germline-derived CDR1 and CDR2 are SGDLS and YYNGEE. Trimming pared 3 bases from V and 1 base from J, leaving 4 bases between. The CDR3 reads CASSANNYGYTF. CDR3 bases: TGTGCCAGCAGCGCGAATAACTATGGCTACACCTTC.

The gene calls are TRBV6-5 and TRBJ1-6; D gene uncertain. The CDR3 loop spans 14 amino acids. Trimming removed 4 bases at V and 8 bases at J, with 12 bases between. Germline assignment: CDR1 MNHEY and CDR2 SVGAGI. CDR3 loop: CASSSGLLDSPLHF. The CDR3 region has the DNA TGTGCCAGCAGTTCTGGGCTCCTTGATTCACCCCTCCACTTT.

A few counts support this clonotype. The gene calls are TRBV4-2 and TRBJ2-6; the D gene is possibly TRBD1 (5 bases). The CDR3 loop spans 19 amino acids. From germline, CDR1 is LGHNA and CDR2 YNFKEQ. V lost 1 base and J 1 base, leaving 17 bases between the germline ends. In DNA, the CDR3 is TGTGCCAGCAGCCAAGCGCCGACAGCATCTTGGTCTGGGGCCAACGTCCTGACTTTC. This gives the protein CASSQAPTASWSGANVLTF.

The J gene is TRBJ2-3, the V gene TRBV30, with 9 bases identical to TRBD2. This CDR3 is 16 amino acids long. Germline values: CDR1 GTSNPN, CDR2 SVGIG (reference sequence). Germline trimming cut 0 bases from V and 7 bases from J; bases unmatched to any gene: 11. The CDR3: CAWSVKVGRGGNTQYF. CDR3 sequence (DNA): TGTGCCTGGAGTGTAAAGGTGGGGCGGGGGGGCAATACGCAGTATTTT.

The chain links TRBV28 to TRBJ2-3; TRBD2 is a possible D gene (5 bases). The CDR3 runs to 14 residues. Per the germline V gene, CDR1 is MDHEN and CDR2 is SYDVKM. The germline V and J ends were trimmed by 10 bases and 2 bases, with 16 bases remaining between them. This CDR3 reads CATEGRRPTDTQYF. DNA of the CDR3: TGTGCCACCGAGGGCCGACGGCCCACAGATACGCAGTATTTT.